Listed below are T cell receptor beta chains from one sample, sequenced in a study of blood T cell repertoires in COVID-19. The assay was immunoSEQ multiplex PCR, and TCRdb's table has in-frame clones only and misses some. In the table there are 200,000 to 250,000 clones, around 83% of which are singletons. Specimen: peripheral blood. All receptors come from a man aged 30-40 years who had recovered from COVID-19. Both conserved end residues are part of each CDR3. D genes are given only for firm matches. Where a row states a size, it is once, few, many or the class of an expanded clone; other rows omit it.

once	TRBJ2-1	-	TRBV11-2	TGTGCCAGCAGCTTACGGGCAGGGAGGTTTGGGAATGAGCAGTTCTTC	CASSLRAGRFGNEQFF
few	TRBJ1-5	-	TRBV3-1/TRBV3-2	TGTGCCAGCAGCCAAGATAGGGCCGGGAAGATTCAGCCCCAGCATTTT	CASSQDRAGKIQPQHF
-	TRBJ2-2	TRBD2	TRBV6-4	TGTGCCAGCAGTGTCAGCGGGGAGGCCGGGGAGCTGTTTTTT	CASSVSGEAGELFF
-	TRBJ2-5	-	TRBV9	TGTGCCAGCAGCGTAGTATCAAGCGGGGAGACCCAGTACTTC	CASSVVSSGETQYF
-	TRBJ2-3	-	TRBV5-8	TGTGCCAGCAGCTTTCGACGGGGGGCGGTAGATACGCAGTATTTT	CASSFRRGAVDTQYF
-	TRBJ1-3	-	TRBV28	TGTGCCAGCAGTTTATCAGGGAACACCATATATTTT	CASSLSGNTIYF
-	TRBJ1-4	-	TRBV7-9	TGTGCCAGCAGCTTACCCGAGACAGGAGATGAAAAACTGTTTTTT	CASSLPETGDEKLFF
-	TRBJ2-7	TRBD1	TRBV29-1	TGCAGCGTTGGACAGGGCGGCGAGCAGTACTTC	CSVGQGGEQYF
-	TRBJ2-1	-	TRBV7-2	TGTGCCAGCAGCTTAGCCTCTGTTAACTACTACAATGAGCAGTTCTTC	CASSLASVNYYNEQFF
-	TRBJ2-2	-	TRBV6-5	TGTGCCAGCAGTTTCCGGACCGGGGAGCTGTTTTTT	CASSFRTGELFF
-	TRBJ2-1	-	TRBV18	TGTGCCAGCTTATTAGACAGAAACAATGAGCAGTTCTTC	CASLLDRNNEQFF
-	TRBJ2-2	-	TRBV11-2	TGTGCCAGCAGCGCCCATAGAAACACCGGGGAGCTGTTTTTT	CASSAHRNTGELFF
-	TRBJ1-2	-	TRBV28	TGTGCCAGCAGTTCCCCGCGCGGAGGTGAATATGGCTACACCTTC	CASSSPRGGEYGYTF
few	TRBJ1-3	-	TRBV19	TGTGCCAGTAGTCAACGCATCCCCAGCTCTGGAAACACCATATATTTT	CASSQRIPSSGNTIYF
-	TRBJ2-3	TRBD2	TRBV5-1	TGCGCCAGCAGCTTGGCGGCTAGCGGTCAAGATACGCAGTATTTT	CASSLAASGQDTQYF
few	TRBJ1-2	-	TRBV7-9	TGTGCCAGCAGCTTACCCGGGGGACTAGGGGGCTACACCTTC	CASSLPGGLGGYTF
-	TRBJ2-3	-	TRBV7-2	TGTGCCAGCAGCTCCGCCCCCTCTGGCAGGGCCTACACAGATACGCAGTATTTT	CASSSAPSGRAYTDTQYF
-	TRBJ1-2	TRBD1	TRBV6-5	TGTGCCAGCAGTCTACGGGACAGGGATGGCTACACCTTC	CASSLRDRDGYTF
-	TRBJ1-2	-	TRBV5-1	TGCGCCAGCAGCTTGGAGGGGGGGGGCTACACCTTC	CASSLEGGGYTF
-	TRBJ1-2	TRBD1	TRBV5-1	TGCGCCAGCAGCCCAGGGACAGGGGACGAGGGCTACACCTTC	CASSPGTGDEGYTF